This T cell receptor beta chain was sequenced for a study of CD8+CD57+ T cells in acquired aplastic anemia. Study as a whole: Healthy donor CD4+ cell samples had a mean of roughly 10 million reads. General study findings and limits: Overlapping CD8+ CDR3 repertoires of patients and controls contained some 30 shared sequences. The study found no significant CD8+ Simpson's diversity difference between patients and controls.

Concerning this clonotype itself: What it recognizes is unknown.

The CDR3 covers 14 residues. Germline assignment: CDR1 SNHLY and CDR2 FYNNEI. J gave up 9 bases and V 6 bases, and 6 bases lay outside the gene matches. It was genomic DNA that served as the template for profiling TCR beta VDJ and CDR3. Each CDR3 protein is one row after TCRdb ran MiXCR on the reads. The repertoire has about 220,000 distinct CDR3 sequences, approximately 35% of them found once; the top ten carry 1% to 1.3%. The sequence came from a human donor in good health, serving as a control. The sample comprised sorted CD4+, CD8+, or CD8+CD57+ T cells (not recorded which) from PBMCs. This chain connects TRBV2 to TRBJ1-6; 9 nucleotides align to TRBD1. Here the CDR3 reads CASSAQGAVSPLHF. CDR3 nucleotide sequence: TGTGCCAGCAGCGCACAGGGGGCGGTTTCACCCCTCCACTTT. Drawing the rest from reference TRBV2 and TRBJ1-6, the complete variable domain is EPEVTQTPSHQVTQMGQEVILRCVPISNHLYFYWYRQILGQKVEFLVSFYNNEISEKSEIFDDQFSVERPDGSNFTLKIRSTKLEDSAMYFCASSAQGAVSPLHFGNGTRLTVT.